This T cell receptor (beta chain) was captured in a study of T-cell reconstitution after alpha-beta-depleted transplantation in children. This clonotype was seen many times. The CDR3 is 16 amino acids. Germline V gives CDR1 WSHSY, CDR2 SAAADI. Trimming left V 2 bases short and J 0 bases short, with 14 bases between. Unique molecular identifiers were used to barcode this TCRbeta library. MiXCR was run by TCRdb on the PCR reads, yielding one entry per CDR3 protein. Of 40,000 to 55,000 distinct CDR3 sequences listed, around 9% are singletons. The source of this sequence is a male patient aged 2 to 9 who had a stem cell transplant for chronic granulomatous disease, so the T cells may come from the graft donor. The sequencing here drew on PBMCs, mostly from graft donor cells, taken 60 days after TCRalphabeta/CD19-depleted stem cell transplant. The rearrangement uses TRBV10-2 and TRBJ2-7; the D call may be TRBD1 or TRBD2 (6 bases each). The CDR3 DNA follows: TGCGCCAGCAGTGAGGGTCTAGGGGGGCGCTCCTACGAGCAGTACTTC. As protein: CASSEGLGGRSYEQYF.